The 25 T cell receptor beta chains below come from one sample, sequenced in a study of T-cell reconstitution after alpha-beta-depleted transplantation in children. Unique molecular identifiers were built into the TCRbeta library. From the PCR reads, TCRdb called clonotypes with MiXCR, one entry per CDR3 protein. The sample shows around 600,000 distinct CDR3 sequences, 23% of them seen only once. The material sequenced was PBMCs, mostly from graft donor cells, taken 360 days after TCRalphabeta/CD19-depleted stem cell transplant. All receptors derive from a boy younger than two who had a stem cell transplant for acute myeloid leukemia, so the T cells may come from the graft donor.

This rearrangement joins TRBV28 to TRBJ2-5; D ambiguous. Germline-derived CDR1 and CDR2 are MDHEN and SYDVKM. The CDR3 sequence is 8 residues long. The CDR3 bases are TGTAGACAAGAGACCCAGTACTTC. As protein: CRQETQYF.

In this sample, this clonotype turned up a few times. The chain joins TRBV12-3 or TRBV12-4 to TRBJ2-2; perhaps D is TRBD1 or TRBD2 (5 bases each). Trimming took off 4 bases at V and 3 bases at J, with 18 bases between the two ends. The CDR3 is 17 amino acids. CDR3 nucleotides: TGTGCCAGCAGTTCACCGCAGAATATGGGGGACACCGGGGAGCTGTTTTTT. This sequence encodes CASSSPQNMGDTGELFF.

The V call is TRBV20-1, the J call TRBJ2-5; the match to TRBD2 covers 12 bases. From germline, CDR1 is DFQATT and CDR2 SNEGSKA (reference sequence). There are 19 residues in the CDR3. The junction had 28 bases not matched to a gene; V was cut back by 5 bases and J by 12 bases. CDR3 sequence (DNA): TGCAGTGCTGTAGCGGCCCTAGCGGGGGGGCCTCTGGGTGAAGTGTCGGAGTACTTC. Its translation: CSAVAALAGGPLGEVSEYF.

This clonotype was detected many times. The J gene is TRBJ1-4, the V gene TRBV9, with D unclear. The CDR3 contains 15 residues. Germline values: CDR1 SGDLS, CDR2 YYNGEE. V lost 4 bases and J 8 bases, leaving 18 bases between the germline ends. CDR3 region: CASSPEGRWVEKLFF. The CDR3 nucleotides are TGTGCCAGCAGCCCCGAAGGGAGATGGGTAGAAAAACTGTTTTTT.

This clonotype has just a few counts. The chain employs TRBV12-3 or TRBV12-4 and TRBJ1-3; D remains unclear. The V end lost 0 bases, the J end lost 4 bases, and 13 bases lay between the germline ends. The CDR3 length is 16 residues. The CDR3 here is CASSLASGVKGNTIYF. The DNA for the CDR3 is TGTGCCAGCAGTTTAGCGTCGGGAGTCAAAGGAAACACCATATATTTT.

The CDR3 region is CASSLGVGTYEQYV. As DNA, the CDR3 is TGCGCCAGCAGCTTGGGGGTCGGAACCTACGAGCAGTACGTC. This sequence joins TRBV5-1 and TRBJ2-7; D remains ambiguous. Germline lookup yields CDR1 SGHRS and CDR2 YFSETQ. The CDR3 consists of 14 residues. V was trimmed by 0 bases and J by 2 bases, leaving 9 bases between them.

The chain recombines TRBV4-1 with TRBJ2-1; D may correspond to TRBD1 or TRBD2 (5 bases each). Germline CDR1 reads MGHRA; CDR2 reads YSYEKL. The CDR3 runs 15 residues. Trimming left V 6 bases short and J 2 bases short, with 14 bases between. The CDR3: CASSQQAGAYNEQFF. The CDR3 bases are TGCGCCAGCAGTCAACAGGCGGGCGCCTACAATGAGCAGTTCTTC.

A few counts support this clonotype. The chain couples TRBV6-1 to TRBJ2-1; D tentatively fits TRBD1 or TRBD2 (5 bases each). V lost 6 bases, J lost 4 bases, and 13 bases lay in between. The germline V gene has CDR1 MNHNS and CDR2 SASEGT. The CDR3 extends over 14 amino acids. The CDR3 reads CASREFGGYNEQFF. DNA of the CDR3: TGTGCCAGCAGGGAGTTTGGGGGATACAATGAGCAGTTCTTC.

The chain is built from TRBV6-5 and TRBJ1-1; D not certain. Trimming took off 2 bases at V and 2 bases at J, with 9 bases between the two ends. There are 14 residues in the CDR3. CDR1 MNHEY and CDR2 SVGAGI come from the germline V gene. CDR3 DNA: TGTGCCAGCAGTTACAAGGAGTTCAACACTGAAGCTTTCTTT. Its translation: CASSYKEFNTEAFF.

In its sample, this clonotype was seen a few times. V and J are TRBV1 and TRBJ2-3. TRBV1 is a pseudogene segment. The CDR3 length is 14 residues. In DNA form, the CDR3 reads TGCACCAGCAGCCAAGATAGCCAGGCAGATACGCAGTATTTT. Its protein is CTSSQDSQADTQYF.

This clonotype was detected ten times or more. The chain links TRBV7-3 to TRBJ2-7, with D hard to call. CDR3 length: 13 amino acids. CDR1 and CDR2 (germline): SGHTA, FQGTGA. V shed 4 bases and J shed 6 bases, with 13 bases lying between them. This CDR3 is CASSSTGTAEQYF. CDR3 DNA: TGTGCCAGCAGCTCCACCGGCACAGCCGAGCAGTACTTC.

This clonotype was recorded at least ten times. V gene TRBV3-1 combines with J gene TRBJ2-2; no clear D. CDR3 length: 14 residues. Germline-derived CDR1 and CDR2 are LGHDT and YNNKEL (reference sequence). V dropped 0 bases and J dropped 6 bases, with 8 bases sitting between them. CDR3 coding DNA: TGTGCCAGCAGCCAAGATATCCCCTCCGGGGAGCTGTTTTTT. Its protein product is CASSQDIPSGELFF.

The chain uses TRBV20-1 and TRBJ2-7; 9 bases align to TRBD2. The CDR3 is made up of 15 amino acids. Germline V gene data show CDR1 as DFQATT and CDR2 as SNEGSKA (reference sequence). The V gene end was trimmed by 3 bases and the J gene end by 3 bases; junction bases not matched to a gene: 9. The CDR3 DNA reads as TGCAGTGCTAGGGACGGCGGGGGGGCCTTCTACGAGCAGTACTTC. This encodes CSARDGGGAFYEQYF.

This clonotype was observed many times. The V and J genes are TRBV5-1 and TRBJ1-5; D is uncertain. The CDR3 covers 15 residues. CDR1 is SGHRS and CDR2 is YFSETQ in the germline V gene. The V end was cut by 4 bases, the J end by 0 bases, with 11 bases between. The CDR3 nucleotides are TGCGCCAGCAGCCCACAAGGTGGTAGCAATCAGCCCCAGCATTTT. It yields the protein CASSPQGGSNQPQHF.

This clonotype has a handful of counts. The chain employs TRBV20-1 and TRBJ1-2; TRBD1 matches at 8 bases. J was trimmed by 5 bases and V by 2 bases; bases with no gene match: 10. Germline V CDR1 and CDR2: DFQATT, SNEGSKA (reference sequence). There are 15 residues in the CDR3. The CDR3 here is CSARSGQGGKYGYTF. The CDR3 DNA is TGCAGTGCTAGATCCGGACAGGGCGGCAAGTATGGCTACACCTTC.

This clonotype was seen ten or more times. The chain recombines TRBV7-8 with TRBJ2-1; D may correspond to TRBD1 or TRBD2 (6 bases each). V gave up 5 bases and J gave up 4 bases, with 18 bases separating them. CDR1 SGHVS and CDR2 FQNEAQ come from the germline V gene. The length of the CDR3 is 16 residues. For the CDR3, the DNA is TGTGCCAGCAGCCCCCTAACGGGGGCGACTTACAATGAGCAGTTCTTC. This gives the protein CASSPLTGATYNEQFF.

V gene TRBV3-1 combines with J gene TRBJ2-3, with D perhaps matching TRBD2 (6 bases). Trimming shortened V by 11 bases and J by 1 base, and 22 bases separated the two germline ends. This CDR3 contains 16 residues. CDR1 and CDR2 (germline): LGHDT, YNNKEL (reference sequence). DNA of the CDR3: TGTGCCTGCACCAGAGCCCTACCGGGGGGCACAGATACGCAGTATTTT. Its translation: CACTRALPGGTDTQYF.

The chain links TRBV20-1 to TRBJ2-7, with no clear D. This CDR3 spans 14 amino acids. Trimming removed 7 bases from V and 1 base from J, with 17 bases in between. CDR1 and CDR2 from the germline V gene are DFQATT and SNEGSKA (reference sequence). The CDR3 here is CSVPIEPRSYEQYV. The CDR3 region has the DNA TGCAGTGTTCCCATAGAGCCCCGTTCCTACGAGCAGTACGTC.

The sample holds many counts of this clonotype. The chain is built from TRBV20-1 and TRBJ2-4; D is undetermined. V was trimmed by 5 bases and J by 4 bases, leaving 15 bases between them. The length of the CDR3 is 14 residues. Germline CDR1 reads DFQATT; CDR2 reads SNEGSKA (reference sequence). The CDR3 loop reads CSAPPRLGKNIQYF. CDR3 nucleotide sequence: TGCAGTGCTCCGCCCCGGTTGGGGAAAAACATTCAGTACTTC.

The chain joins TRBV20-1 to TRBJ2-5, with D possibly being TRBD1 or TRBD2 (7 bases each). Germline-derived CDR1 and CDR2 are DFQATT and SNEGSKA (reference sequence). V was pared by 7 bases and J by 4 bases, with 16 bases between. The CDR3 is 13 residues long. The CDR3 sequence: CSVRGGAGETQYF. In DNA form, the CDR3 reads TGCAGTGTCAGGGGGGGGGCAGGAGAGACCCAGTACTTC.

The V call is TRBV20-1, the J call TRBJ1-5, with 10 positions matching TRBD1. The junction had 10 bases not matched to a gene; V was cut back by 5 bases and J by 3 bases. This CDR3 spans 16 amino acids. Germline V gene sequence: CDR1 DFQATT, CDR2 SNEGSKA (reference sequence). In DNA form, the CDR3 reads TGCAGTGCTCCTAACCCGGGACAGGGGAACAATCAGCCCCAGCATTTT. Encoded protein: CSAPNPGQGNNQPQHF.

The genes are TRBV19 and TRBJ2-4; possibly TRBD1 for D (5 bases). The CDR3 is 15 residues long. V was pared by 4 bases and J by 4 bases, with 14 bases between. Germline V CDR1 and CDR2: LNHDA, SQIVND (reference sequence). CDR3 coding DNA: TGTGCCAGTAGTACCTTCCCCGGACAAAAAAACATTCAGTACTTC. Its protein product is CASSTFPGQKNIQYF.

This chain joins TRBV7-2 and TRBJ2-7; D may be TRBD1 (8 bases). The V end lost 6 bases, the J end lost 2 bases, and 17 bases lay between the germline ends. The CDR3 sequence is 15 residues long. CDR1 is SGHTA, CDR2 FQGNSA, per germline. The CDR3 region is CASSSQGAGAYEQYF. The DNA for the CDR3 is TGTGCCAGCAGTAGCCAGGGGGCGGGGGCCTACGAGCAGTACTTC.

The chain couples TRBV11-2 to TRBJ2-5; 9 bases match TRBD2. V shed 3 bases, J shed 5 bases, and the junction held 16 bases outside the gene matches. The CDR3 runs to 18 residues. From germline, CDR1 is SGHAT and CDR2 FQNNGV. CDR3 sequence (DNA): TGTGCCAGCAGCTTCCCTCGCGTGGCTAGCGGGGTAGGGGAGACCCAGTACTTC. Its protein is CASSFPRVASGVGETQYF.

The chain is built from TRBV5-1 and TRBJ1-1; 11 nucleotides match TRBD1. Per the germline V gene, CDR1 is SGHRS and CDR2 is YFSETQ. The V segment lost 4 bases and the J segment 9 bases; nucleotides outside the gene matches: 11. The CDR3 consists of 15 residues. The CDR3 is CASSPPDRGRGKAFF. For the CDR3, the DNA is TGCGCCAGCAGCCCGCCGGACAGGGGGCGTGGGAAAGCTTTCTTT.